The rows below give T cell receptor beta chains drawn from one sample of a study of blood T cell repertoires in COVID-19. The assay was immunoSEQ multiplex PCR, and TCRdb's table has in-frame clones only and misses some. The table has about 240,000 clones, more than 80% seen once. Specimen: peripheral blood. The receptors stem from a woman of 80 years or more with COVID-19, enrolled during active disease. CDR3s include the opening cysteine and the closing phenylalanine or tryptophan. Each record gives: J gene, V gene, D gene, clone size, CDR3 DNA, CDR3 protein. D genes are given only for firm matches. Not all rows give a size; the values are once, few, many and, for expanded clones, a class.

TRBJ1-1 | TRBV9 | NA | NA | TGTGCCAGCAGCGTATCCGCGGGGGGCACTGAAGCTTTCTTT | CASSVSAGGTEAFF
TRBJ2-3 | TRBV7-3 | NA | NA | TGTGCCAGCAGTCGTAAGACAGGAGATACGCAGTATTTT | CASSRKTGDTQYF
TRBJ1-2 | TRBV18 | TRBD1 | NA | TGTGCCAGCTCACTAAATACAGGGGATGGCTACACCTTC | CASSLNTGDGYTF
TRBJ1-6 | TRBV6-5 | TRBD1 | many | TGTGCCAGCAGGGCCGAGGACAGGGGGAATTCACCCCTCCACTTT | CASRAEDRGNSPLHF
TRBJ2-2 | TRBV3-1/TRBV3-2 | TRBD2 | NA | TGTGCCAGCAGCCACGGGCTAGCGGACACCGGGGAGCTGTTTTTT | CASSHGLADTGELFF
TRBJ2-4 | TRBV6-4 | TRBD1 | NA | TGTGCCAGCAGTGACTGTAGTGCGTTCGCCGGGACAGGGGAAAACATTCAGTACTTC | CASSDCSAFAGTGENIQYF
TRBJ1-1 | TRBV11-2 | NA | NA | TGTGCCAGCAGCTTAGGCCGGGACACTGAAGCTTTCTTT | CASSLGRDTEAFF
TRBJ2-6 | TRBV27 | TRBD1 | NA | TGTGCCAGCAGTTCAACAGGGGATGGGGCCAACGTCCTGACTTTC | CASSSTGDGANVLTF
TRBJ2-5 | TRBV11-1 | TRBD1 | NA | TGTGCCAGCAGCTTGGACAGGGGGCAGGAAGAGACCCAGTACTTC | CASSLDRGQEETQYF
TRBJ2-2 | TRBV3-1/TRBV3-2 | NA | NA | TGTGCCAGCAGCCAAGATTCCAGTCGTATCGGGGAGCTGTTTTTT | CASSQDSSRIGELFF
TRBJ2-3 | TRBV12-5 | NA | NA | TGTGCTAGTGGTTTGGACCCAGGATCAGATACGCAGTATTTT | CASGLDPGSDTQYF
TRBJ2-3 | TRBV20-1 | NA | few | TGCAGTGCTAGGTTAACAGATACGCAGTATTTT | CSARLTDTQYF
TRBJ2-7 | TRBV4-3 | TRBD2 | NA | TGCGCCAGCAGCCAAGATGGTAGCGGGGCCTACGAGCAGTACTTC | CASSQDGSGAYEQYF
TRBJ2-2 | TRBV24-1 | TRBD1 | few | TGTGCCACCAGTGATTTGCGCCGGACAGGGGATGACACCGGGGAGCTGTTTTTT | CATSDLRRTGDDTGELFF
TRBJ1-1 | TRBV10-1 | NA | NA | TGCGCCAGCAGTGTATGGAGGAACACTGAAGCTTTCTTT | CASSVWRNTEAFF
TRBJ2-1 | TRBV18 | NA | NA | TGTGCCAGCCTCTTTATCGGCAATGAGCAGTTCTTC | CASLFIGNEQFF
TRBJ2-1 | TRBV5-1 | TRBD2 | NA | TGCGCCAGCAGCCCTCCGGGACTAGCGGGGGCGTACAATGAGCAGTTCTTC | CASSPPGLAGAYNEQFF
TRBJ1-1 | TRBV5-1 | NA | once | TGCGCCAGCATGGGGCAGGCAGGGCTCGGCACTGAAGCTTTCTTT | CASMGQAGLGTEAFF
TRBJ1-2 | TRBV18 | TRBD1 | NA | TGTGCCAGCTCACCATCACAGGGGGTGGAAGGCTACACCTTC | CASSPSQGVEGYTF
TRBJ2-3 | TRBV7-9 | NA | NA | TGTGCCAGCAGCTTGGGCACAGGCACAGATACGCAGTATTTT | CASSLGTGTDTQYF
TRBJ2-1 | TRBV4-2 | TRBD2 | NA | TGTGCCAGCAGCCAAGGGACTAGCGGGTATAATGAGCAGTTCTTC | CASSQGTSGYNEQFF
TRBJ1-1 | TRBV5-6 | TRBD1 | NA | TGTGCCAGCAGCTTCCGGGACAGGATGAACACTGAAGCTTTCTTT | CASSFRDRMNTEAFF
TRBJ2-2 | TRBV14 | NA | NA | TGTGCCAGCAGCCAAGTGAGAGGCGTCGGGGAGCTGTTTTTT | CASSQVRGVGELFF
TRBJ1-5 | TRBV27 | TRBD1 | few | TGTGCCAGCTCCCGGGACAGGGAAGGTCAGCCCCAGCATTTT | CASSRDREGQPQHF
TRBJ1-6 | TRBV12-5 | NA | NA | TGTGCTAGTGCCGGGACAACTAATTCACCCCTCCACTTT | CASAGTTNSPLHF
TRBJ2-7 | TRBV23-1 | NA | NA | TGCGCCAGCGCCCTCAAAGGAGGGCCACCAACCTACGAGCAGTACTTC | CASALKGGPPTYEQYF
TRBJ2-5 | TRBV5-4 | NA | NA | TGTGCCAGCAGTTTCGAGGAGGGGGCAGGGGTTCCAGAGACCCAGTACTTC | CASSFEEGAGVPETQYF
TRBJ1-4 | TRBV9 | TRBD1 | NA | TGTGCCAGCAGCGTAGAAGGGGGCAGGGGTGAAAAACTGTTTTTT | CASSVEGGRGEKLFF
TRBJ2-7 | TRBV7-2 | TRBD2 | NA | TGTGCCAGCAGCTTGTCGGGACTAGCGGGAGACGAGCAGTACTTC | CASSLSGLAGDEQYF
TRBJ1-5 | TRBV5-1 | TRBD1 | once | TGCGCCAGCAGCATGACAGGGGAAGTGGTAAGGAATCAGCCCCAGCATTTT | CASSMTGEVVRNQPQHF
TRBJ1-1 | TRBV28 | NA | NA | TGTGCCAGCAGTACCCGACATTTCATAAGGCCTGAAGCTTTCTTT | CASSTRHFIRPEAFF